The 25 T cell receptor beta chains below were found in one sample sequenced in a study of cytomegalovirus exposure and HLA in healthy donors. The PCR employed 60 Vbeta primers together with 13 Jbeta primers. Here immunoSEQ multiplex PCR was the method, and the copy in TCRdb shows in-frame clones only, minus some. The sample carries over 100,000 clones, more than 65% recorded once. Material for sequencing was PBMCs. The receptor set was obtained from a woman younger than 45 in good health and CMV-seronegative.

The chain joins TRBV6-1 to TRBJ1-5, with D tentatively TRBD1 (5 bases). The CDR3 contains 12 residues. Germline assignment: CDR1 MNHNS and CDR2 SASEGT. V lost 9 bases and J 5 bases, leaving 11 bases between the germline ends. CDR3: CASDSLDQPQHF. The CDR3 bases are TGTGCCAGTGACAGTCTCGATCAGCCCCAGCATTTT.

The chain employs TRBV6-6 and TRBJ2-3; D might be TRBD2 (6 bases). Trimming left V 2 bases short and J 4 bases short, with 16 bases between. There are 16 residues in the CDR3. Looked up from germline, CDR1 is MNHNY and CDR2 is SVGAGI (reference sequence). The CDR3 DNA reads as TGTGCCAGCAGTTACCCCCTTGGGACTCCCTCAGATACGCAGTATTTT. Translated, it gives CASSYPLGTPSDTQYF.

J is TRBJ2-7 and V is TRBV29-1; 7 nucleotides align to TRBD1. The CDR3 covers 14 residues. J lost 2 bases, V lost 6 bases, and 10 bases had no gene match. Germline-derived CDR1 and CDR2 are SQVTM and ANQGSEA. CDR3 DNA: TGCAGCGTCCTCCGGGACCAGGGGGCCTACGAGCAGTACTTC. Its translation is CSVLRDQGAYEQYF.

CDR3 loop: CASSGSGGGYTF. The CDR3 nucleotides are TGTGCCAGCAGCGGGTCAGGGGGAGGCTACACCTTC. The chain employs TRBV9 and TRBJ1-2, with TRBD1 identical over 7 bases. Germline V CDR1 and CDR2: SGDLS, YYNGEE. V gave up 3 bases and J gave up 8 bases; unmatched junction bases: 4. The CDR3 is 12 residues long.

This clone has a handful of counts. The chain links TRBV18 to TRBJ2-5; D perhaps matches TRBD1 (5 bases). The germline V and J ends were trimmed by 2 bases and 2 bases, with 9 bases remaining between them. The CDR3 totals 14 residues. Germline lookup yields CDR1 KGHSH and CDR2 LQKENI. For the CDR3, the DNA is TGTGCCAGCTCACCAGAGACAGCGCAAGAGACCCAGTACTTC. It yields the protein CASSPETAQETQYF.

This rearrangement joins TRBV2 to TRBJ2-1; 13 bases match TRBD2. Germline V gene lookup returns CDR1 SNHLY and CDR2 FYNNEI. Unmatched junction bases numbered 9, after V lost 7 bases and J lost 9 bases. This CDR3 region has 15 residues. The CDR3 sequence is CASIPRTSGGSEQFF. CDR3 nucleotides: TGTGCCAGCATTCCCAGGACTAGCGGGGGCAGTGAGCAGTTCTTC.

This clone was recorded only once. CDR3 amino acids: CASSGGPPEVQPQHF. The CDR3 DNA follows: TGTGCCAGCAGTGGCGGCCCACCGGAGGTTCAGCCCCAGCATTTT. The rearrangement joins TRBV6-6 to TRBJ1-5; D remains unclear. Trimming took 5 bases from V and 6 from J, leaving 17 bases between them. The germline V gene encodes CDR1 MNHNY and CDR2 SVGAGI (reference sequence). The CDR3 runs to 15 residues.

This sequence joins TRBV11-2 and TRBJ2-7; D is perhaps TRBD2 (5 bases). With 2 bases removed from V and 3 bases from J, the gap between germline ends came to 11 bases. The CDR3 spans 14 residues. Germline-derived CDR1 and CDR2 are SGHAT and FQNNGV. The CDR3 reads CASSLKGASYEQYF. The CDR3 DNA reads TGTGCCAGCAGCTTAAAGGGAGCCAGCTACGAGCAGTACTTC. Full variable domain (remainder filled in from reference TRBV11-2 and TRBJ2-7): EAGVAQSPRYKIIEKRQSVAFWCNPISGHATLYWYQQILGQGPKLLIQFQNNGVVDDSQLPKDRFSAERLKGVDSTLKIQPAKLEDSAVYLCASSLKGASYEQYFGPGTRLTVT.

The gene calls are TRBV19 and TRBJ1-1, with 7 bases that match TRBD1. V shed 6 bases, J shed 1 base, and the junction held 5 bases outside the gene matches. The CDR3 contains 14 residues. The V gene's germline CDR1 is LNHDA and CDR2 SQIVND (reference sequence). CDR3: CASSPGTANTEAFF. The CDR3 DNA is TGTGCCAGTAGCCCCGGGACAGCGAACACTGAAGCTTTCTTT.

Worth noting for this clone: One end of the junction fails to match germline, which may point to a read error. The J gene is TRBJ2-6, the V gene TRBV30, with D maybe TRBD1 (6 bases). Germline V gene data show CDR1 as GTSNPN and CDR2 as SVGIG (reference sequence). The CDR3 is 15 amino acids. CDR3 protein: CAWSAGDIGVNVLTF. Here the CDR3 DNA reads TGTGCCTGGAGTGCCGGGGACATTGGGGTCAACGTCCTGACTTTC. Variable domain in full (rest from reference TRBV30 and TRBJ2-6): SQTIHQWPATLVQPVGSPLSLECTVEGTSNPNLYWYRQAAGRGLQLLFYSVGIGQISSEVPQNLSASRPQDRQFILSSKKLLLSDSGFYLCAWSAGDIGVNVLTFGAGSRLTVL.

Concerning this clone: In the same sample, other DNA sequences code for this CDR3. The J gene is TRBJ1-2, the V gene TRBV30; 8 bases map to TRBD1. V shed 5 bases, J shed 8 bases, and the junction held 7 bases outside the gene matches. This CDR3 comprises 12 residues. Germline V lookup: CDR1 GTSNPN, CDR2 SVGIG (reference sequence). For the CDR3, the DNA is TGTGCCTGGCAAACCAGGGGGCAGGGCTACACCTTC. Its protein is CAWQTRGQGYTF.

This clone has just a few counts. This chain connects TRBV9 to TRBJ2-7; maybe TRBD1 (6 bases). This CDR3 has 14 amino acids. The V end was cut by 0 bases, the J end by 7 bases, with 14 bases between. The germline CDR1 and CDR2 sequences are SGDLS and YYNGEE. This CDR3 is CASSVAGGLGEQYF. The CDR3 DNA is TGTGCCAGCAGCGTAGCTGGGGGCCTAGGTGAGCAGTACTTC.

The chain joins TRBV30 to TRBJ1-2; 10 nucleotides agree with TRBD1. The germline gives CDR1 GTSNPN, CDR2 SVGIG (reference sequence). The CDR3 totals 13 residues. J was trimmed by 8 bases and V by 3 bases; bases with no gene match: 6. The CDR3 sequence is CAWRRGTGDGYTF. The CDR3 region has the DNA TGTGCCTGGAGAAGAGGGACAGGGGACGGCTACACCTTC.

The chain's CDR3 is CASSQAKDRDAFF. CDR3 DNA sequence: TGTGCCAGCTCACAAGCCAAAGACAGGGACGCTTTCTTT. The V call is TRBV18, the J call TRBJ1-1; 7 bases match TRBD1. V lost 4 bases and J lost 11; bases outside the gene matches: 10. This CDR3 region has 13 residues. Germline V gene data show CDR1 as KGHSH and CDR2 as LQKENI.

The chain links TRBV28 to TRBJ1-2; no reliable D call. This CDR3 spans 15 amino acids. CDR1 and CDR2 from the germline V gene are MDHEN and SYDVKM. Trimming stripped 4 bases from V and 2 bases from J, with 14 bases between. DNA for the CDR3: TGTGCCAGCAGTTCCTCCGGTGTCCGAAACTATGGCTACACCTTC. Amino acid sequence: CASSSSGVRNYGYTF.

The chain couples TRBV5-6 to TRBJ2-3; 8 bases map to TRBD2. Trimming at V came to 4 bases and at J to 4 bases, leaving 14 bases not matched to a gene. The CDR3 extends over 17 amino acids. The germline V gene encodes CDR1 SGHDT and CDR2 YYEEEE. CDR3 in amino acids: CASSPARGREVSDTQYF. The DNA for the CDR3 is TGTGCCAGCAGCCCGGCCCGGGGGCGGGAGGTCTCAGATACGCAGTATTTT.

The chain is built from TRBV6-6 and TRBJ2-1; 10 bases agree with TRBD2. CDR3 size: 16 residues. The germline CDR1 and CDR2 sequences are MNHNY and SVGAGI (reference sequence). V trimming: 5 bases; J trimming: 7 bases; junction bases outside the gene matches: 11. The CDR3: CASSTNPLAGVNEQFF. The CDR3 DNA is TGTGCCAGCAGTACGAACCCCCTAGCGGGAGTTAATGAGCAGTTCTTC.

The gene calls are TRBV7-8 and TRBJ1-4, with D maybe TRBD1 (6 bases). This CDR3 contains 14 residues. Trimming shortened V by 2 bases and J by 7 bases, and 11 bases separated the two germline ends. CDR1 and CDR2 from the germline V gene are SGHVS and FQNEAQ. CDR3 bases: TGTGCCAGCAGCTTATGGGGGGGCGGTGAAAAACTGTTTTTT. Translated, it gives CASSLWGGGEKLFF.

The rearrangement uses TRBV7-2 and TRBJ2-1; 9 positions match TRBD2. CDR1 is SGHTA, CDR2 FQGNSA, per germline. The CDR3 length is 18 residues. V gave up 1 base and J gave up 7 bases; unmatched junction bases: 14. The CDR3 is CASSLGLAGGPELNEQFF. The CDR3 DNA is TGTGCCAGCAGCTTAGGGTTGGCGGGGGGGCCGGAATTGAATGAGCAGTTCTTC.

This sequence joins TRBV30 and TRBJ2-3, with a weak D call TRBD1 (6 bases). The V gene's germline CDR1 is GTSNPN and CDR2 SVGIG (reference sequence). The CDR3 runs to 12 residues. V was clipped by 5 bases and J by 4 bases, with 10 bases between them. CDR3 sequence: CAWSTGSDTQYF. The CDR3 coding sequence is TGTGCCTGGTCGACAGGTTCAGATACGCAGTATTTT.

As regards this clone: The junction shows a germline mismatch at one end, possibly a read error. This chain connects TRBV7-9 to TRBJ2-5; D is uncertain. CDR1 is SEHNR, CDR2 FQNEAQ, per germline (reference sequence). This CDR3 is built from 12 residues. The CDR3 nucleotides are TGTTCCAGCAGCAGCCCTTCGGAGACCCAGTACTTC. Amino acid sequence: CSSSSPSETQYF. Looking up the rest from reference TRBV7-9 and TRBJ2-5 gives the full variable domain: DTGVSQNPRHKITKRGQNVTFRCDPISEHNRLYWYRQTLGQGPEFLTYFQNEAQLEKSRLLSDRFSAERPKGSFSTLEIQRTEQGDSAMYLCSSSSPSETQYFGPGTRLLVL.

The rearrangement joins TRBV2 to TRBJ1-1; the D is unclear. The CDR3 contains 10 residues. V lost 8 bases, J lost 10 bases, and 11 bases lay in between. Germline V gene lookup returns CDR1 SNHLY and CDR2 FYNNEI. CDR3 sequence reads: CASRLFPAFF. CDR3 in DNA: TGTGCCAGCCGACTATTTCCAGCTTTCTTT.

The chain is built from TRBV6-5 and TRBJ1-2; 7 bases align to TRBD1. Germline V gene data show CDR1 as MNHEY and CDR2 as SVGAGI. CDR3 size: 14 residues. V shed 4 bases, J shed 6 bases, and the junction held 8 bases outside the gene matches. CDR3 sequence: CASSSTGKRHGYTF. Here the CDR3 DNA reads TGTGCCAGCAGTTCGACAGGGAAAAGGCATGGCTACACCTTC.

This chain links TRBV6-1 with TRBJ1-4, with TRBD1 matching 10 bases. The CDR3 length is 15 residues. CDR1 is MNHNS, CDR2 SASEGT, per germline. J lost 10 bases, V lost 4 bases, and 9 bases had no gene match. As DNA, the CDR3 is TGTGCCAGCAGTGCTTCTGGGACAGGGGAAGTAAAACTGTTTTTT. Encoded protein: CASSASGTGEVKLFF.

The genes are TRBV30 and TRBJ2-7, with D possibly TRBD1 on 5 matching bases. The CDR3 is 11 residues long. The V and J ends lost 3 bases and 2 bases respectively, with 5 bases between them. The germline V gene has CDR1 GTSNPN and CDR2 SVGIG (reference sequence). CDR3 coding DNA: TGTGCCTGGAGGACAGCCTACGAGCAGTACTTC. Amino acids: CAWRTAYEQYF. Using reference TRBV30 and TRBJ2-7 for the parts outside the CDR3, the full variable domain is SQTIHQWPATLVQPVGSPLSLECTVEGTSNPNLYWYRQAAGRGLQLLFYSVGIGQISSEVPQNLSASRPQDRQFILSSKKLLLSDSGFYLCAWRTAYEQYFGPGTRLTVT.